The T cell receptor beta chain described here comes from a study of graft-versus-host responses after intestinal transplantation. In the study overall: Grafts that recipients had were multivisceral, liver-intestinal, or isolated intestinal transplants. Study results and caveats: Researchers found GvH clones in recipient marrow, and some showed up first in ileum or blood. The presence of high graft-versus-host to host-versus-graft clonal ratios in allografts characterized patients with graft-donor T cell macrochimerism.

Only in-frame clones appear in the TCRdb table, and some are missing; sequencing was by immunoSEQ multiplex PCR. The table has 15,000 or so clones, around 94% seen once. V gave up 2 bases and J gave up 4 bases; unmatched junction bases: 5. CDR1 GTSNPN and CDR2 SVGIG come from the germline V gene (reference sequence). The CDR3 sequence is 13 residues long. Concerning this clone: Its antigen is unidentified.

V gene TRBV30 combines with J gene TRBJ2-7; 7 bases align to TRBD2. This TCR was recovered from a human patient who received an intestinal transplant, so some T cells may come from the graft donor. The specimen comprised PBMCs, sampled 9 days after transplant. CDR3 coding DNA: TGTGCCTGGAGTACGAGCGGGATTTACGAGCAGTACTTC. Translating it yields CAWSTSGIYEQYF.